This T cell receptor beta chain was retrieved from a study of glioma-infiltrating T cells after dendritic cell vaccination. Turning to the study itself: Monocyte-derived dendritic cells, cultured approximately 7 days with IL-4 and GM-CSF, were pulsed with autologous tumor lysate. At biweekly intervals, patients got three intradermal dendritic cell vaccine injections.

The germline CDR1 and CDR2 sequences are SNHLY and FYNNEI. This CDR3 has 15 residues. Trimming stripped 3 bases from V and 9 bases from J, with 19 bases between. Only patients with spare fresh-frozen tumor and over two years of follow-up were included. Data came from immunoSEQ multiplex PCR; TCRdb stores just in-frame clones and leaves some out. The sample carries tens of thousands of clones, roughly 87% recorded once. Sequenced material: blood, taken before dendritic cell vaccination. The clonotype originates from a human donor with glioblastoma. The gene calls are TRBV2 and TRBJ2-3; possible D gene TRBD1, 6 bases. The CDR3: CASSDQDRRSQTQYF. CDR3 nucleotide sequence: TGTGCCAGCAGTGATCAGGACAGAAGATCCCAAACGCAGTATTTT.